This T cell receptor beta chain was captured in a study of control samples from healthy donors and cancer patients. In germline, CDR1 is MGHRA, CDR2 YSYEKL. This CDR3 spans 14 amino acids. Trimming at V came to 6 bases and at J to 7 bases, leaving 9 bases not matched to a gene. This table comes from immunoSEQ multiplex PCR, and its TCRdb copy is limited to in-frame clones, with some not included. The sample includes over 100,000 clones, around nine tenths seen only once; the top ten take around 2.3%. Material for sequencing was blood. This receptor was identified in a man aged 40-49 years in good health. This chain connects TRBV4-1 to TRBJ1-1, with 9 bases identical to TRBD1. The CDR3 DNA is TGCGCCAGCAGTCCACAGGGGGCCACTTTTGAAGCTTTCTTT. It specifies CASSPQGATFEAFF.